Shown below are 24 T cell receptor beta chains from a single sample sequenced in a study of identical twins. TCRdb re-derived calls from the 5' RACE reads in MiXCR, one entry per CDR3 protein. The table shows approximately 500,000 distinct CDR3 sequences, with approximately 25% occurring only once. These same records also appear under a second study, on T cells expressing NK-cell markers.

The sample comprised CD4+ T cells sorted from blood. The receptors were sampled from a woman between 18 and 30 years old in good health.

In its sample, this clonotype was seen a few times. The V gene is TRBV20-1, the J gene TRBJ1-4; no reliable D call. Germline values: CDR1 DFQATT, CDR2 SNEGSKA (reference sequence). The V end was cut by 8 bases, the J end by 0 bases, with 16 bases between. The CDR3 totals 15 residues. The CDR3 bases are TGCAGTTTGACCTCAAATCCGGCAACTAATGAAAAACTGTTTTTT. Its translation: CSLTSNPATNEKLFF.

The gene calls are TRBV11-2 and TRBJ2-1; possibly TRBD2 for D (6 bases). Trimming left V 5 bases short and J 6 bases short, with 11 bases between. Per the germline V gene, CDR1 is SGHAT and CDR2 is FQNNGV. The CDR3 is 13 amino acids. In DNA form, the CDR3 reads TGTGCCAGCAGCGCCGGGACTCCCAATGAGCAGTTCTTC. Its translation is CASSAGTPNEQFF.

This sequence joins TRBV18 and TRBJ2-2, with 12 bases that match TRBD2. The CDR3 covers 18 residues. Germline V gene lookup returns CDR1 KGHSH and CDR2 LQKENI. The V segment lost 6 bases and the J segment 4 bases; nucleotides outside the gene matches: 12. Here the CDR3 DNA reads TGTGCCAGCTCGCTCAATCAACTAGCGGGAGGAGGCACCGGGGAGCTGTTTTTT. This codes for CASSLNQLAGGGTGELFF.

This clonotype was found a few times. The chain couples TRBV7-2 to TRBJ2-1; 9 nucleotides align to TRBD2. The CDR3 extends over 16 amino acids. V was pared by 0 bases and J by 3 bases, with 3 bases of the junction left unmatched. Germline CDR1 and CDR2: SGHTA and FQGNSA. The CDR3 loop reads CASSLATSGYYNEQFF. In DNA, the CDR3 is TGTGCCAGCAGCTTAGCGACTAGCGGATACTACAATGAGCAGTTCTTC.

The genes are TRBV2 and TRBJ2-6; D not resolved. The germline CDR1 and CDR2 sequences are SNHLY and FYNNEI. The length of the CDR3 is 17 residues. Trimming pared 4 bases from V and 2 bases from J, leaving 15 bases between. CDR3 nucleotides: TGTGCCAGCAGTGTTGAAGCGTTGGGCGCTGGGGCCAACGTCCTGACTTTC. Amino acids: CASSVEALGAGANVLTF.

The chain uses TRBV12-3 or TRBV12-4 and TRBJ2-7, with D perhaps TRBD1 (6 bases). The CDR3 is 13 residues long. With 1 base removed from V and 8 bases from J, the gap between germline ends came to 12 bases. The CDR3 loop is CASSLGTEGQQYF. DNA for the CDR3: TGTGCCAGCAGTTTAGGGACAGAAGGCCAGCAGTACTTC.

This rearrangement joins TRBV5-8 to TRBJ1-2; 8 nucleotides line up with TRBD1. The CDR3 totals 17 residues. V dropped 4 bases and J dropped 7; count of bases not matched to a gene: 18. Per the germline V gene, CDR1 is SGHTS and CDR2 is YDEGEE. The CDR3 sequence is CASSREELNWTGCGYTF. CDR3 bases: TGTGCCAGCAGCCGAGAAGAGCTAAACTGGACAGGGTGTGGCTACACCTTC.

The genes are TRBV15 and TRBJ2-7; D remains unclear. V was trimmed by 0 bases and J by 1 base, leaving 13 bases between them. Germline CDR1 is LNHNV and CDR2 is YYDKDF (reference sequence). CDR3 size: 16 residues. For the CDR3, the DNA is TGTGCCACCAGCAGAGATCGAGTAGGGCAGTCCTACGAGCAGTACTTC. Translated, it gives CATSRDRVGQSYEQYF.

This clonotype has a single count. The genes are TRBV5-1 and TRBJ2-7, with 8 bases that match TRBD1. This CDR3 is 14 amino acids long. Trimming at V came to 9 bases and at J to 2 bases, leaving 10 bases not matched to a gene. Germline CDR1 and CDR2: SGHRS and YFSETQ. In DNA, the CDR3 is TGCGCCATCAGTGAACAGGGGGTAACCTACGAGCAGTACTTC. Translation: CAISEQGVTYEQYF.

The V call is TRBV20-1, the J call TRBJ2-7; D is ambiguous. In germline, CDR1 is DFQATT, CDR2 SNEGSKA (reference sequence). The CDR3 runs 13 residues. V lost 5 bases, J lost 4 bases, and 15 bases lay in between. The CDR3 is CSAGNSLKYEQYF. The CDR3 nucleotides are TGCAGTGCTGGCAACTCATTGAAGTACGAGCAGTACTTC.

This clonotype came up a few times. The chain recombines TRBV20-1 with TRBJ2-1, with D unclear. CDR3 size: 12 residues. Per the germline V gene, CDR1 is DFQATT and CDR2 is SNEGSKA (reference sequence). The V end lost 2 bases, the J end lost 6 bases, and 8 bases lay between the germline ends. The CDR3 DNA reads TGCAGTGCTAGACCCCCCGCCAATGAGCAGTTCTTC. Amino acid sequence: CSARPPANEQFF.

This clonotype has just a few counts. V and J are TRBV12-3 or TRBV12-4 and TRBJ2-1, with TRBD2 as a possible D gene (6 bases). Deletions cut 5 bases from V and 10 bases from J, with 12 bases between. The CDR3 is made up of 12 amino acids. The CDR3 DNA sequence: TGTGCCAGCAGTGGGGATGGGGGGGAGCAGTTCTTC. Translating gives CASSGDGGEQFF.

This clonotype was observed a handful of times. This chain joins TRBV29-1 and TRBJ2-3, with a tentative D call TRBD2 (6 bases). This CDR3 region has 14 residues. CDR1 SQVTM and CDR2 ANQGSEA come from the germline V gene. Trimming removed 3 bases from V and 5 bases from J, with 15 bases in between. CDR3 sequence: CSVDEGTGGDTQYF. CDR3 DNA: TGCAGCGTTGACGAAGGGACCGGGGGAGATACGCAGTATTTT.

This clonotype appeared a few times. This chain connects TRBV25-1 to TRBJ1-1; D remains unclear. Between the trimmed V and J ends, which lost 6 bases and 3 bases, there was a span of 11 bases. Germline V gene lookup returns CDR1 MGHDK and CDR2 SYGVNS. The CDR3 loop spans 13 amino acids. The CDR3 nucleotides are TGTGCCAGCAGACCCTTTAGCGACACTGAAGCTTTCTTT. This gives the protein CASRPFSDTEAFF.

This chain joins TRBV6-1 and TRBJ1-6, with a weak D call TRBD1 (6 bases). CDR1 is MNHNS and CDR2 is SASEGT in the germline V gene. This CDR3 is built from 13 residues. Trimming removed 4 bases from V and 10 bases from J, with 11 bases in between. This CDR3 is CASSAYRDSPLHF. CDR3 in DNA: TGTGCCAGCAGTGCATACAGGGACTCACCCCTCCACTTT.

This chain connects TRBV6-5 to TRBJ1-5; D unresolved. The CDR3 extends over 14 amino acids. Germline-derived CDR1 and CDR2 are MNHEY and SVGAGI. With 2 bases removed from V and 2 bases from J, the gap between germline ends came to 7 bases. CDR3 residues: CASSYGQGNQPQHF. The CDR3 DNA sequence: TGTGCCAGCAGTTACGGGCAGGGCAATCAGCCCCAGCATTTT.

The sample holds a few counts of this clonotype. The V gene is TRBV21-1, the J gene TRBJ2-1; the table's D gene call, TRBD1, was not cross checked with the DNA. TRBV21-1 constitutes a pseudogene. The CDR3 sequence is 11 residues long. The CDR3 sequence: CAPPGHNEQFF. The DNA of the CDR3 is TGTGCCCCCCCGGGCCACAATGAGCAGTTCTTC.

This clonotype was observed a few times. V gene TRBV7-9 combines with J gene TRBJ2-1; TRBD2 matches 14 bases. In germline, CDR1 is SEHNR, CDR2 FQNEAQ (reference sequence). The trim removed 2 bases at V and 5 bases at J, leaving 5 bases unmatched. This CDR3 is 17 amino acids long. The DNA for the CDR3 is TGTGCCAGCAGCTTACGACTAGCGGGAGGGGTAAACAATGAGCAGTTCTTC. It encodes CASSLRLAGGVNNEQFF.

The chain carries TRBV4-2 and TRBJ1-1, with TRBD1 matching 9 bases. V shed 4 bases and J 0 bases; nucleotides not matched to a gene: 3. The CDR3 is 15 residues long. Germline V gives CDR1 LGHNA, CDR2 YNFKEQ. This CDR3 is CASSRGQGMNTEAFF. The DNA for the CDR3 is TGTGCCAGCAGCCGAGGACAGGGGATGAACACTGAAGCTTTCTTT.

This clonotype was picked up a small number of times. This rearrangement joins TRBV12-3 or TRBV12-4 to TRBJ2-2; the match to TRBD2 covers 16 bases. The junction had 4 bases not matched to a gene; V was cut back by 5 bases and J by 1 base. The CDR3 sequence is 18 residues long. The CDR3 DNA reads TGTGCCAGCAGTCTAGGGACTAGCGGGAGGGGGAACACCGGGGAGCTGTTTTTT. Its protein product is CASSLGTSGRGNTGELFF.

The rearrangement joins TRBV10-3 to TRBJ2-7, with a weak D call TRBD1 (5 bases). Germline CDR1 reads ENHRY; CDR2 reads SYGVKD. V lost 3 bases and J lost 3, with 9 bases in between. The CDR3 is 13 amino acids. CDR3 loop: CAISDSTGYEQYF. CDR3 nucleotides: TGTGCCATCAGTGATTCCACAGGCTACGAGCAGTACTTC.

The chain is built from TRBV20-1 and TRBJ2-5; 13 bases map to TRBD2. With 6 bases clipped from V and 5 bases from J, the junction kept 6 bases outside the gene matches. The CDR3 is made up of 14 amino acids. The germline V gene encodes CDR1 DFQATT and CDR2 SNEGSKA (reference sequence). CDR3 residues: CSAPTSGRFETQYF. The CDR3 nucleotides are TGCAGTGCCCCGACTAGCGGGAGGTTCGAGACCCAGTACTTC.

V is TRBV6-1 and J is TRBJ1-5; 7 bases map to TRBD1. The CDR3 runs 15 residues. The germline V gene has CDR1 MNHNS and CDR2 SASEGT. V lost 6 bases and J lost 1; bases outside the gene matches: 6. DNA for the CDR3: TGTGCCAGCAGCCCCCGGGGACAGAGCAATCAGCCCCAGCATTTT. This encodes CASSPRGQSNQPQHF.

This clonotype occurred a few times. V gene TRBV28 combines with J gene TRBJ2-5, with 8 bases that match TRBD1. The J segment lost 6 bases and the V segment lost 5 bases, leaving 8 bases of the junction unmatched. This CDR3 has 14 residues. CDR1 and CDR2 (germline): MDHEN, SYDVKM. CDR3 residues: CASSIRTGSKTQYF. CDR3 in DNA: TGTGCCAGCAGTATTCGGACAGGGTCCAAGACCCAGTACTTC.